This T cell receptor (beta chain) originates from a study of glioma-infiltrating T cells. Study-wide findings and caveats: CDR3 overlap between tissue and blood was very small. Gliomas, especially low-grade, showed above-expected tissue-blood divergence; non-neoplastic patients showed below.

This clonotype has a single count. Its cognate antigen is unknown. A much larger clone lies one base from this, so it may be a read error. The CDR3 runs to 14 residues. Germline CDR1 DFQATT, CDR2 SNEGSKA (reference sequence). Using RNA template, CDR3s of TCR alpha and beta were amplified with iRepertoire arm-PCR. For one-step reverse transcription and amplification, about 90-400 ng of tissue mRNA or PBMC total RNA was used. From the multiplex PCR reads, TCRdb called clonotypes with MiXCR, one entry per CDR3 protein. The table records 150,000 or so distinct CDR3 sequences, 30% to 40% of them present only once.

This receptor was obtained from a human donor with low-grade glioma or glioblastoma, undergoing nonglioma brain surgery, or in good health (not recorded which). V gene TRBV20-1 combines with J gene TRBJ2-3; D is possibly TRBD1 or TRBD2 (5 bases each). The sample taken for sequencing was glioma tissue, nonneoplastic brain tissue, or PBMCs (not recorded which). CDR3 in amino acids: CSARGTQHTYTQYF. CDR3 bases: TGCAGTGCTAGGGGGACCCAACACACATATACGCAGTATTTT.